Included here is one TCR beta chain sequence, with context. This sample is drawn from a study of blood T cell repertoires in COVID-19. Profiling relied on immunoSEQ multiplex PCR, and the TCRdb table lists in-frame clones only, not all of them. This table holds some 30,000 clones, around 83% found once. The V gene's germline CDR1 is GTSNPN and CDR2 SVGIG (reference sequence). This CDR3 comprises 14 residues. Between the trimmed V and J ends, which lost 1 base and 3 bases, there was a span of 12 bases. The chain employs TRBV30 and TRBJ1-1; D is unresolved. Sequencing used peripheral blood. This TCR was sampled from an older man with active COVID-19. CDR3 residues: CAWSGVHRDTEAFF. In DNA, the CDR3 is TGTGCCTGGAGTGGGGTCCATCGGGACACTGAAGCTTTCTTT. Complete variable domain (other parts from reference TRBV30 and TRBJ1-1): SQTIHQWPATLVQPVGSPLSLECTVEGTSNPNLYWYRQAAGRGLQLLFYSVGIGQISSEVPQNLSASRPQDRQFILSSKKLLLSDSGFYLCAWSGVHRDTEAFFGQGTRLTVV.